These 12 T cell receptor beta chains came from one sample sequenced in a study of T-cell memory formation after mild COVID-19. TCRdb redid the calling of the 5' RACE reads with MiXCR, one entry per CDR3 protein. The data show 500,000 to 550,000 distinct CDR3 sequences, 20% seen once. The specimen was PBMCs or a T cell subset sorted from them (not recorded which). The receptors originated from an adult woman who had mild COVID-19 (a few samples of this study predate the infection). Cell type and time point are not known.

The chain combines TRBV5-1 with TRBJ1-2, with TRBD1 identical over 9 bases. The junction had 12 bases not matched to a gene; V was cut back by 0 bases and J by 6 bases. The V gene's germline CDR1 is SGHRS and CDR2 YFSETQ. The CDR3 has 17 residues. CDR3 in amino acids: CASSLGGQGTYYHGYTF. CDR3 bases: TGCGCCAGCAGCTTGGGAGGACAGGGGACCTATTATCATGGCTACACCTTC.

The CDR3 spells CASSLATSGRETQYF. The DNA of the CDR3 is TGTGCCAGCAGCTTAGCAACTAGCGGGAGGGAGACCCAGTACTTC. The genes are TRBV7-9 and TRBJ2-5; TRBD2 aligns across 12 bases. There are 15 residues in the CDR3. The junction had 1 base not matched to a gene; V was cut back by 0 bases and J by 5 bases. Per the germline V gene, CDR1 is SEHNR and CDR2 is FQNEAQ (reference sequence).

This chain links TRBV20-1 with TRBJ1-1; 8 bases fit TRBD1. Germline V lookup: CDR1 DFQATT, CDR2 SNEGSKA (reference sequence). The CDR3 consists of 16 residues. After removal of 4 bases from V and 1 base from J, the junction contained 11 bases not matched to a gene. The CDR3 sequence: CSATQGAGMRNTEAFF. The DNA of the CDR3 is TGCAGTGCTACCCAGGGGGCCGGCATGAGGAACACTGAAGCTTTCTTT.

There are a few counts of this clonotype. CDR3 region: CSVEGLVVNEQFF. CDR3 sequence (DNA): TGCAGCGTTGAAGGACTAGTCGTCAATGAGCAGTTCTTC. The chain recombines TRBV29-1 with TRBJ2-1, with a weak D call TRBD2 (6 bases). Germline CDR1 is SQVTM and CDR2 is ANQGSEA. The CDR3 runs 13 residues. The V end was cut by 1 base, the J end by 6 bases, with 10 bases between.

CDR3 nucleotides: TGTGCCAGCAGCTTAGCTGCGGGAATAAGCAATCAGCCCCAGCATTTT. Its translation is CASSLAAGISNQPQHF. The V call is TRBV11-2, the J call TRBJ1-5, with unresolved D. With 1 base removed from V and 1 base from J, the gap between germline ends came to 11 bases. CDR3 length: 16 residues. Per the germline V gene, CDR1 is SGHAT and CDR2 is FQNNGV. Using reference TRBV11-2 and TRBJ1-5 for the parts outside the CDR3, the full variable domain is EAGVAQSPRYKIIEKRQSVAFWCNPISGHATLYWYQQILGQGPKLLIQFQNNGVVDDSQLPKDRFSAERLKGVDSTLKIQPAKLEDSAVYLCASSLAAGISNQPQHFGDGTRLSIL.

The J gene is TRBJ1-1, the V gene TRBV4-1, with unresolved D. The CDR3 sequence is 12 residues long. Trimming removed 4 bases at V and 5 bases at J, with 8 bases between. In germline, CDR1 is MGHRA, CDR2 YSYEKL. The CDR3 is CASSPHGTEAFF. The CDR3 region has the DNA TGCGCCAGCAGCCCACATGGAACTGAAGCTTTCTTT.

The CDR3 DNA follows: TGCGCCAGCAGCTTGGAAGTCGTGGCGACTGAAGCTTTCTTT. This gives the protein CASSLEVVATEAFF. This chain links TRBV5-1 with TRBJ1-1; D gene ambiguous. V lost 0 bases and J lost 5, with 11 bases in between. CDR3 size: 14 residues. Germline V gene sequence: CDR1 SGHRS, CDR2 YFSETQ. The full variable domain, its missing parts supplied by reference TRBV5-1 and TRBJ1-1, is KAGVTQTPRYLIKTRGQQVTLSCSPISGHRSVSWYQQTPGQGLQFLFEYFSETQRNKGNFPGRFSGRQFSNSRSEMNVSTLELGDSALYLCASSLEVVATEAFFGQGTRLTVV.

Only a few counts were recorded for this clonotype. This sequence joins TRBV7-8 and TRBJ2-5; D might be TRBD2 (6 bases). CDR1 is SGHVS, CDR2 FQNEAQ, per germline. V lost 0 bases, J lost 5 bases, and 10 bases lay in between. The CDR3 has 14 amino acids. In DNA form, the CDR3 reads TGTGCCAGCAGCTTAGCGTTCGGAGGGGAGACCCAGTACTTC. It is translated as CASSLAFGGETQYF.

This chain joins TRBV5-1 and TRBJ2-1; the D gene is possibly TRBD1 (6 bases). CDR1 is SGHRS, CDR2 YFSETQ, per germline. This CDR3 spans 13 amino acids. The V end lost 5 bases, the J end lost 3 bases, and 9 bases lay between the germline ends. CDR3 loop: CASRQGIYNEQFF. In nucleotides, the CDR3 is TGCGCCAGCAGACAGGGTATCTACAATGAGCAGTTCTTC.

This clonotype showed up just a few times. This rearrangement joins TRBV4-3 to TRBJ1-2, with D uncertain. The CDR3 loop spans 14 amino acids. Trimming stripped 0 bases from V and 4 bases from J, with 9 bases between. The germline CDR1 and CDR2 sequences are LGHNA and YSLEER. As DNA, the CDR3 is TGCGCCAGCAGCCAAGAAGGCCTCCTCTATGGCTACACCTTC. It is translated as CASSQEGLLYGYTF.

This clonotype was seen a handful of times. The chain couples TRBV4-2 to TRBJ2-1; TRBD2 might be the D (5 bases). Trimming removed 2 bases at V and 6 bases at J, with 14 bases between. Per the germline V gene, CDR1 is LGHNA and CDR2 is YNFKEQ. The CDR3 totals 15 residues. CDR3 sequence (DNA): TGTGCCAGCAGCCAACCCCTGGAGAGCGGCAATGAGCAGTTCTTC. Translated, it gives CASSQPLESGNEQFF.

The chain has TRBV28 and TRBJ1-5; the D gene is possibly TRBD1 (5 bases). The CDR3 is made up of 12 amino acids. V was pared by 7 bases and J by 6 bases, with 10 bases between. The germline V gene has CDR1 MDHEN and CDR2 SYDVKM. DNA for the CDR3: TGTGCCAGCACCCACGGGGGTCAGCCCCAGCATTTT. Translated, it gives CASTHGGQPQHF.